This T cell receptor (beta chain) was profiled in a study of blood T cell repertoires in COVID-19. Study overall: T cells, B-cell-depleted T cells, or PBMCs supplied cDNA or gDNA.

TCRdb's table, derived via immunoSEQ multiplex PCR, lists solely in-frame clones and lacks some. Counted here are about 200,000 clones, 88% occurring once; the ten biggest clones make up 1.5%. This clone was seen only once. Sequencing was done on a sample of peripheral blood. The receptor's source is a man aged 18 to 35 with active or convalescent COVID-19.

CDR3: CASSSARDRPNYGYTF. The CDR3 coding sequence is TGTGCCAGCAGCTCGGCACGGGACAGACCTAACTATGGCTACACCTTC. V gene TRBV5-4 combines with J gene TRBJ1-2; 7 bases align to TRBD1. Losses at the gene ends were 3 bases for V and 0 bases for J; bases not matched to a gene: 8. Germline lookup yields CDR1 SGHNT and CDR2 YYREEE (reference sequence). The CDR3 extends over 16 amino acids.